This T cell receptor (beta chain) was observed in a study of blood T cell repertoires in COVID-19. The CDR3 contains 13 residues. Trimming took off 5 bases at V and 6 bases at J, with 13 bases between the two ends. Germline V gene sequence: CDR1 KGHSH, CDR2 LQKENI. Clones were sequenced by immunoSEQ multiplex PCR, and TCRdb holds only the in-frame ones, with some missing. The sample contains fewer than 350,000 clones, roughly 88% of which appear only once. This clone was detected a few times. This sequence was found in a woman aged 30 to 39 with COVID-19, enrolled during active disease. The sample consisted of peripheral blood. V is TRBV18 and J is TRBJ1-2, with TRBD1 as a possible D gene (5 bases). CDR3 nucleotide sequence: TGTGCCAGCTCATCTGACTTAGGGGATGGCTACACCTTC. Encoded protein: CASSSDLGDGYTF.